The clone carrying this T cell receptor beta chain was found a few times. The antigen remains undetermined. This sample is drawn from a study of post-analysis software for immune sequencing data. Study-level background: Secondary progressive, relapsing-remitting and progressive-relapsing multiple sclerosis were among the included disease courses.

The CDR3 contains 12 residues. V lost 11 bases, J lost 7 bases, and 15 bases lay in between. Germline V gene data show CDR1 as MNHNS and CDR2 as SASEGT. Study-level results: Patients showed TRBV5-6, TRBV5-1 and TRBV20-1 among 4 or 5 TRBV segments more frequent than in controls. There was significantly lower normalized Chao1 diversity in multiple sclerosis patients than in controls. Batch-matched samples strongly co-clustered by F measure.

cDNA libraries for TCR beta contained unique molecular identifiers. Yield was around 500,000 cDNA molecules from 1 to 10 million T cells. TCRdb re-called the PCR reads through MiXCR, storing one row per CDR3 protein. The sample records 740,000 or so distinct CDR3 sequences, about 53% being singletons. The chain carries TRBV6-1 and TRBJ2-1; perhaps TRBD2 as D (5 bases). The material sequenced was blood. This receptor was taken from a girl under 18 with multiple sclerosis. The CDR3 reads CAAGKVWNEQFF. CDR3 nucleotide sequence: TGTGCCGCCGGGAAAGTGTGGAATGAGCAGTTCTTC.